These 32 T cell receptor beta chains were sequenced from one sample in a study of shared clonotypes between healthy human individuals. Sequencing used immunoSEQ multiplex PCR; TCRdb keeps in-frame clones, though not all of them. The data contain around 980,000 clones, about 84% of them singletons. Sequencing input: memory CD4+ T cells from PBMCs. Specified subset: CD45RA-negative fraction. The receptors derive from a man between 18 and 29 years old in good health. Some clones in this sample may be carry-over from other donors' samples.

This clone was detected only once. The rearrangement links TRBV7-9 to TRBJ1-2, with 9 bases fitting TRBD1. The length of the CDR3 is 17 residues. Germline CDR1 is SEHNR and CDR2 is FQNEAQ (reference sequence). Trimming cost V 5 bases and J 4 bases; bases outside gene matches: 14. This CDR3 reads CASSPVATQGAVYGYTF. CDR3 nucleotides: TGTGCCAGCAGCCCCGTCGCCACACAGGGGGCCGTCTATGGCTACACCTTC.

The chain couples TRBV5-1 to TRBJ2-1; D call uncertain. Trimming stripped 0 bases from V and 9 bases from J, with 16 bases between. Per germline, CDR1 SGHRS and CDR2 YFSETQ. The CDR3 covers 15 residues. CDR3 residues: CASSLVARYEAEQFF. The CDR3 DNA is TGCGCCAGCAGCTTGGTTGCCAGATACGAGGCTGAGCAGTTCTTC. Full variable domain (remainder filled in from reference TRBV5-1 and TRBJ2-1): KAGVTQTPRYLIKTRGQQVTLSCSPISGHRSVSWYQQTPGQGLQFLFEYFSETQRNKGNFPGRFSGRQFSNSRSEMNVSTLELGDSALYLCASSLVARYEAEQFFGPGTRLTVL.

About this clone itself: Within the sample, other DNA sequences also encode this same CDR3. The chain carries TRBV6-5 and TRBJ1-5, with D unresolved. The CDR3 has 12 residues. CDR1 is MNHEY and CDR2 is SVGAGI in the germline V gene. The germline V and J ends were trimmed by 1 base and 4 bases, with 2 bases remaining between them. For the CDR3, the DNA is TGTGCCAGCAGTTACTTAAATCAGCCCCAGCATTTT. Protein product: CASSYLNQPQHF.

This rearrangement joins TRBV11-2 to TRBJ1-5; D gene ambiguous. Germline CDR1 is SGHAT and CDR2 is FQNNGV. The CDR3 sequence is 11 residues long. Between the trimmed V and J ends, which lost 8 bases and 5 bases, there was a span of 7 bases. CDR3 sequence: CASSSDQPQHF. The DNA of the CDR3 is TGTGCCAGCTCCTCCGATCAGCCCCAGCATTTT.

This clone has a count of ten or more. The chain combines TRBV5-1 with TRBJ1-2; D is ambiguous. The germline CDR1 and CDR2 sequences are SGHRS and YFSETQ. The CDR3 extends over 14 amino acids. The V gene lost 0 bases and the J gene lost 0 bases, with 6 bases spanning the gap. CDR3 residues: CASSLAQPNYGYTF. Written as DNA, the CDR3 is TGCGCCAGCAGCTTGGCTCAGCCTAACTATGGCTACACCTTC.

The CDR3 reads CASSLGPHSERGYEQYF. The CDR3 DNA is TGCGCCAGCAGCTTGGGTCCTCATAGCGAAAGGGGTTACGAGCAGTACTTC. This chain links TRBV5-1 with TRBJ2-5; TRBD1 or TRBD2 may be the D gene (5 bases each). The J call is doubtful: the DNA matches TRBJ2-7 better. This CDR3 region has 17 residues. Germline assignment: CDR1 SGHRS and CDR2 YFSETQ.

This sequence joins TRBV30 and TRBJ1-2; 10 bases match TRBD1. The ends lost 4 bases at V and 7 bases at J; junction bases unmatched: 6. CDR3 size: 13 residues. Germline CDR1 reads GTSNPN; CDR2 reads SVGIG (reference sequence). The CDR3 DNA follows: TGTGCCTGGACGGGACAGGGGCATTTTGGCTACACCTTC. Protein: CAWTGQGHFGYTF.

This clone has just one count. The V gene is TRBV5-5, the J gene TRBJ2-6; D is unresolved. Trimming removed 6 bases at V and 0 bases at J, with 7 bases between. CDR3 length: 14 amino acids. Germline assignment: CDR1 SGHKS and CDR2 YYEKEE (reference sequence). As DNA, the CDR3 is TGTGCCAGCAACCCGTACTCTGGGGCCAACGTCCTGACTTTC. Its protein is CASNPYSGANVLTF.

The chain joins TRBV9 to TRBJ2-5; 13 positions match TRBD2. The CDR3 is made up of 16 amino acids. Germline CDR1 reads SGDLS; CDR2 reads YYNGEE. V was clipped by 4 bases and J by 5 bases; unmatched bases: 8. CDR3 sequence reads: CASSSSGLAGYETQYF. Written as DNA, the CDR3 is TGTGCCAGCAGCTCGTCGGGACTAGCGGGATACGAGACCCAGTACTTC.

Concerning this clone itself: One base away lies a much larger clone, so this may be a sequencing read error. The chain carries TRBV27 and TRBJ2-6; D remains ambiguous. The length of the CDR3 is 14 residues. Per the germline V gene, CDR1 is MNHEY and CDR2 is SMNVEV (reference sequence). The germline V and J ends were trimmed by 4 bases and 0 bases, with 4 bases remaining between them. CDR3 sequence reads: CASSWDSGANVLTF. The CDR3 coding sequence is TGTGCCAGCAGTTGGGACTCTGGGGCCAACGTCCTGACTTTC.

Points on this clone: A far more abundant clone sits one base away, making this likely a read error. V is TRBV30 and J is TRBJ2-5; D uncertain. The germline V gene has CDR1 GTSNPN and CDR2 SVGIG (reference sequence). The CDR3 is made up of 11 amino acids. The chain's CDR3 is CVWNDAETQYF. The CDR3 nucleotides are TGTGTCTGGAACGACGCGGAGACCCAGTACTTC. Full variable domain (rest looked up from reference TRBV30 and TRBJ2-5): SQTIHQWPATLVQPVGSPLSLECTVEGTSNPNLYWYRQAAGRGLQLLFYSVGIGQISSEVPQNLSASRPQDRQFILSSKKLLLSDSGFYLCVWNDAETQYFGPGTRLLVL.

The chain is built from TRBV28 and TRBJ1-1, with D possibly matching TRBD1 (5 bases). CDR3 length equals 13 residues. Trimming left V 3 bases short and J 11 bases short, with 16 bases between. Germline V gene data show CDR1 as MDHEN and CDR2 as SYDVKM. The CDR3 sequence is CASSLVGLVRAFF. The CDR3, as DNA: TGTGCCAGCAGTTTGGTGGGGCTGGTTCGGGCTTTCTTT.

As to this clone: The sample carries other DNA sequences with the same CDR3. The chain has TRBV11-3 and TRBJ1-1; no clear D gene. Germline values: CDR1 SGHNT, CDR2 YENEEA. The CDR3 is 13 residues long. The V end was cut by 1 base, the J end by 1 base, with 4 bases between. As DNA, the CDR3 is TGTGCCAGCAGCTTAGTCCCGAACACTGAAGCTTTCTTT. Translating gives CASSLVPNTEAFF. Full variable domain (remainder filled in from reference TRBV11-3 and TRBJ1-1): EAGVVQSPRYKIIEKKQPVAFWCNPISGHNTLYWYLQNLGQGPELLIRYENEEAVDDSQLPKDRFSAERLKGVDSTLKIQPAELGDSAVYLCASSLVPNTEAFFGQGTRLTVV.

Regarding this clone: The identical CDR3 is also encoded by other nucleotide sequences in the sample. This sequence joins TRBV12-5 and TRBJ2-3; D gene ambiguous. Trimming left V 2 bases short and J 4 bases short, with 7 bases between. Germline V CDR1 and CDR2: LGHNT, FRNRAP. This CDR3 region has 13 residues. The CDR3 region has the DNA TGTGCTAGTGGTTTGATTGGGGCAGATACGCAGTATTTT. It is translated as CASGLIGADTQYF.

The chain is built from TRBV7-2 and TRBJ2-1; no definite D call. The ends were cut back, 1 base at V and 4 bases at J, with 8 bases in the middle. Germline CDR1 SGHTA, CDR2 FQGNSA. This CDR3 region has 14 residues. CDR3: CASSLEVRYNEQFF. The CDR3 DNA reads TGTGCCAGCAGCTTAGAAGTCAGATACAATGAGCAGTTCTTC.

The CDR3: CASSQEVGTEAFF. The CDR3 DNA reads TGTGCCAGCAGCCAAGAAGTCGGCACTGAAGCTTTCTTT. V gene TRBV4-2 combines with J gene TRBJ1-1; D call uncertain. The germline V and J ends were trimmed by 0 bases and 4 bases, with 6 bases remaining between them. This CDR3 region has 13 residues. Germline-derived CDR1 and CDR2 are LGHNA and YNFKEQ.

The V gene is TRBV10-3, the J gene TRBJ2-5; 9 bases align to TRBD2. V lost 0 bases to trimming and J lost 4 bases; unmatched junction nucleotides: 18. Germline CDR1 reads ENHRY; CDR2 reads SYGVKD. This CDR3 comprises 20 residues. The CDR3 DNA follows: TGTGCCATCAGTGAGTCGGTGCTAGCGGGAAATTGGCAAGTCGGAGAGACCCAGTACTTC. It translates to CAISESVLAGNWQVGETQYF.

This chain links TRBV28 with TRBJ1-1; the D is unclear. Trimming removed 1 base at V and 2 bases at J, with 8 bases between. CDR1 and CDR2 (germline): MDHEN, SYDVKM. CDR3 size: 14 residues. The chain's CDR3 is CASSLLQLNTEAFF. For the CDR3, the DNA is TGTGCCAGCAGTTTATTACAGCTTAACACTGAAGCTTTCTTT.

The V call is TRBV5-1, the J call TRBJ2-3; 9 nucleotides align to TRBD2. V was clipped by 5 bases and J by 5 bases; unmatched bases: 9. Germline CDR1 and CDR2: SGHRS and YFSETQ. CDR3 size: 15 residues. CDR3 amino acids: CASRGTSSGVDTQYF. Written as DNA, the CDR3 is TGCGCCAGCAGAGGGACTAGCTCGGGAGTAGATACGCAGTATTTT.

The CDR3 reads CASSLAVLGTSGYNEQFF. The CDR3 nucleotides are TGTGCCAGCAGCTTGGCCGTTTTAGGGACTAGCGGCTACAATGAGCAGTTCTTC. This rearrangement joins TRBV5-4 to TRBJ2-1, with TRBD2 matching 11 bases. Germline V CDR1 and CDR2: SGHNT, YYREEE (reference sequence). V lost 0 bases, J lost 3 bases, and 8 bases stayed unmatched. The CDR3 consists of 18 residues.

In its sample, this clone was seen a few times. The gene calls are TRBV2 and TRBJ2-1; D gene ambiguous. This CDR3 is 14 amino acids long. The germline V and J ends were trimmed by 3 bases and 7 bases, with 13 bases remaining between them. CDR1 and CDR2 from the germline V gene are SNHLY and FYNNEI. The CDR3 DNA reads TGTGCCAGCAGTGATTCGAGATCCCGTAATGAGCAGTTCTTC. It codes for CASSDSRSRNEQFF.

Comment on this clone: The germline gene is not matched at one end of the junction; a read error may be the cause. J is TRBJ1-6 and V is TRBV18, with D possibly matching TRBD1 (5 bases). Looked up from germline, CDR1 is KGHSH and CDR2 is LQKENI. CDR3 length equals 14 residues. In DNA, the CDR3 is TGTGCCAGTTCACGGGACCCAATGAGTTCACCCCTCCACTTT. Its translation is CASSRDPMSSPLHF.

V usage is TRBV7-2 and J usage is TRBJ2-1, with D tentatively TRBD1 or TRBD2 (6 bases each). The V gene lost 5 bases and the J gene lost 10 bases, with 18 bases spanning the gap. Germline CDR1 is SGHTA and CDR2 is FQGNSA. The CDR3 loop spans 14 amino acids. The CDR3 DNA reads as TGTGCCAGCAGCCGGATGACGGGGGCCCGGGAGCAGTTCTTC. Protein: CASSRMTGAREQFF.

This clone was seen a few times. J is TRBJ2-1 and V is TRBV2, with 8 bases fitting TRBD2. The CDR3 has 12 amino acids. The ends lost 3 bases at V and 9 bases at J; junction bases unmatched: 1. Germline V gene sequence: CDR1 SNHLY, CDR2 FYNNEI. CDR3 bases: TGTGCCAGCAGTGACGGGAGGGGTGAGCAGTTCTTC. Its protein product is CASSDGRGEQFF.

This clone appeared once. The chain uses TRBV30 and TRBJ2-2; 7 bases agree with TRBD1. Germline-derived CDR1 and CDR2 are GTSNPN and SVGIG (reference sequence). The CDR3 loop spans 13 amino acids. V trimming: 0 bases; J trimming: 9 bases; junction bases outside the gene matches: 4. The CDR3 coding sequence is TGTGCCTGGAGTGTAAAGGGGGCGAGGGAGCTGTTTTTT. Encoded protein: CAWSVKGARELFF.

The rearrangement uses TRBV5-1 and TRBJ1-1; TRBD1 matches at 7 bases. Germline V lookup: CDR1 SGHRS, CDR2 YFSETQ. The CDR3 is 15 residues long. The ends lost 0 bases at V and 1 base at J; junction bases unmatched: 3. The CDR3 bases are TGCGCCAGCAGCTTGGCCAACAGGGGGAACACTGAAGCTTTCTTT. This encodes CASSLANRGNTEAFF.

The chain is built from TRBV28 and TRBJ1-2; possibly TRBD1 for D (6 bases). The CDR3 runs 14 residues. Per the germline V gene, CDR1 is MDHEN and CDR2 is SYDVKM. V was shortened by 6 bases and J by 2 bases, with 13 bases between the two germline ends. CDR3: CASRFPGQNYGYTF. The CDR3, as DNA: TGTGCCAGCAGATTCCCGGGACAAAACTATGGCTACACCTTC.

This rearrangement joins TRBV28 to TRBJ2-7; TRBD2 matches at 13 bases. The V segment lost 6 bases and the J segment 2 bases; nucleotides outside the gene matches: 7. CDR1 and CDR2 from the germline V gene are MDHEN and SYDVKM. The CDR3 length is 16 residues. CDR3 protein: CASRTSGRSGAYEQYF. The CDR3 nucleotides are TGTGCCAGCAGGACTAGCGGGAGGTCCGGCGCCTACGAGCAGTACTTC. The whole variable domain, remainder taken from reference TRBV28 and TRBJ2-7, is DVKVTQSSRYLVKRTGEKVFLECVQDMDHENMFWYRQDPGLGLRLIYFSYDVKMKEKGDIPEGYSVSREKKERFSLILESASTNQTSMYLCASRTSGRSGAYEQYFGPGTRLTVT.

The rearrangement links TRBV6-5 to TRBJ1-1; no definite D call. The ends were cut back, 0 bases at V and 3 bases at J, with 14 bases in the middle. There are 16 residues in the CDR3. Germline loops: CDR1 MNHEY, CDR2 SVGAGI. CDR3: CASSYSREELDTEAFF. CDR3 bases: TGTGCCAGCAGTTACTCGAGGGAGGAGTTGGACACTGAAGCTTTCTTT.

This clone was counted once. The chain couples TRBV28 to TRBJ1-5; no firm D call. V was trimmed by 2 bases and J by 4 bases, leaving 9 bases between them. CDR3 length: 14 amino acids. Germline assignment: CDR1 MDHEN and CDR2 SYDVKM. In nucleotides, the CDR3 is TGTGCCAGCAGTTTACCGGGGTATAATCAGCCCCAGCATTTT. Translating it yields CASSLPGYNQPQHF.

V gene TRBV19 combines with J gene TRBJ1-2, with D unresolved. The CDR3 covers 15 residues. V lost 7 bases to trimming and J lost 4 bases, with 19 bases between them. From germline, CDR1 is LNHDA and CDR2 SQIVND (reference sequence). The CDR3 coding sequence is TGTGCCAGTAACCACCCTCTCGCCGGGGTCTATGGCTACACCTTC. Residues: CASNHPLAGVYGYTF.

This clone appeared a single time. V gene TRBV6-5 combines with J gene TRBJ2-6; TRBD1 or TRBD2 may be the D gene (5 bases each). Trimming took 10 bases from V and 0 from J, leaving 13 bases between them. CDR1 is MNHEY, CDR2 SVGAGI, per germline. The length of the CDR3 is 15 residues. CDR3 in DNA: TGTGCCACCCGCCGTGGGGGCTCTGGGGCCAACGTCCTGACTTTC. This gives the protein CATRRGGSGANVLTF.